This TCR beta chain is from a study of T cells after posttransplantation cyclophosphamide. The CDR3 loop spans 12 amino acids. Germline values: CDR1 SEHNR, CDR2 FQNEAQ (reference sequence). Trimming shortened V by 5 bases and J by 3 bases, and 8 bases separated the two germline ends. Sequencing was performed with immunoSEQ multiplex PCR; in TCRdb, only in-frame clones are kept and a portion is missing. The sample consists of 28,000 or so clones, 75% to 90% of them appearing once. The count of this clone is one. Sequencing was done on a sample of PBMCs. This sequence was found in a man aged 50-59 years. V and J are TRBV7-9 and TRBJ2-7; TRBD1 is a possible D gene (5 bases). DNA of the CDR3: TGTGCCAGCAGCCTCACAGGCTACGAGCAGTACTTC. It codes for CASSLTGYEQYF.